Presented here are 29 T cell receptor beta chains from one specimen sequenced in a study of CD8 T cells in Susac syndrome. Random hexamers were used to reverse transcribe 0.5 to 1 ug of RNA. TCRdb fed the immunoSEQ multiplex PCR reads into MiXCR, producing one record per CDR3 protein. The table shows some 110,000 distinct CDR3 sequences, with 93% occurring only once. The sequenced sample was CD4+ T cells from PBMCs. These receptor sequences come from a human donor with multiple sclerosis.

This clonotype appeared once. The rearrangement uses TRBV10-3 and TRBJ1-1; 7 bases fit TRBD1. This CDR3 is built from 13 residues. V was clipped by 0 bases and J by 7 bases; unmatched bases: 2. CDR1 and CDR2 from the germline V gene are ENHRY and SYGVKD. The CDR3 loop is CAISESDRDEAFF. The CDR3 coding sequence is TGTGCCATCAGTGAGTCCGACAGGGATGAAGCTTTCTTT.

The chain joins TRBV3-1 to TRBJ1-3, with D unclear. The V and J ends lost 3 bases and 0 bases respectively, with 9 bases between them. This CDR3 has 15 amino acids. Per the germline V gene, CDR1 is LGHDT and CDR2 is YNNKEL (reference sequence). As DNA, the CDR3 is TGTGCCAGCAGCCAGAATAGGATCTCTGGAAACACCATATATTTT. It codes for CASSQNRISGNTIYF.

V gene TRBV5-4 combines with J gene TRBJ1-1; TRBD1 matches 7 bases. The CDR3 runs 16 residues. Germline V gene sequence: CDR1 SGHNT, CDR2 YYREEE (reference sequence). V gave up 4 bases and J gave up 2 bases; unmatched junction bases: 11. CDR3 sequence: CASSPNRGSRNTEAFF. In DNA form, the CDR3 reads TGTGCCAGCAGCCCCAACAGGGGCAGTAGAAACACTGAAGCTTTCTTT.

The rearrangement uses TRBV7-9 and TRBJ1-5; D remains ambiguous. The CDR3 runs to 14 residues. Trimming shortened V by 3 bases and J by 0 bases, and 6 bases separated the two germline ends. Germline assignment: CDR1 SEHNR and CDR2 FQNEAQ (reference sequence). The CDR3 loop is CASSLEYSNQPQHF. The CDR3 DNA reads as TGTGCCAGCAGCTTGGAGTATAGCAATCAGCCCCAGCATTTT. The entire variable domain, with the rest obtained from reference TRBV7-9 and TRBJ1-5, is as follows: DTGVSQNPRHKITKRGQNVTFRCDPISEHNRLYWYRQTLGQGPEFLTYFQNEAQLEKSRLLSDRFSAERPKGSFSTLEIQRTEQGDSAMYLCASSLEYSNQPQHFGDGTRLSIL.

The gene calls are TRBV7-9 and TRBJ1-1, with 10 bases lining up with TRBD1. V lost 1 base and J lost 8; bases outside the gene matches: 10. The length of the CDR3 is 16 residues. Germline assignment: CDR1 SEHNR and CDR2 FQNEAQ (reference sequence). DNA of the CDR3: TGTGCCAGCAGCTTAGAGGGACAGGGGACTGTGGACGAAGCTTTCTTT. It yields the protein CASSLEGQGTVDEAFF.

The gene calls are TRBV2 and TRBJ1-1; 7 positions agree with TRBD1. This CDR3 is 14 amino acids long. The germline V gene encodes CDR1 SNHLY and CDR2 FYNNEI. J was trimmed by 3 bases and V by 4 bases; bases with no gene match: 5. The chain's CDR3 is CASSVSGGDTEAFF. The CDR3 DNA reads TGTGCCAGCAGTGTATCAGGGGGTGACACTGAAGCTTTCTTT.

The genes are TRBV2 and TRBJ2-5; TRBD1 matches 7 bases. The CDR3 runs to 13 residues. Germline CDR1 and CDR2: SNHLY and FYNNEI. V lost 7 bases to trimming and J lost 5 bases; unmatched junction nucleotides: 7. CDR3 protein: CASTGGSWETQYF. The CDR3 nucleotides read TGTGCCAGCACAGGGGGTAGCTGGGAGACCCAGTACTTC. Together with reference TRBV2 and TRBJ2-5, the CDR3 gives the full variable domain: EPEVTQTPSHQVTQMGQEVILRCVPISNHLYFYWYRQILGQKVEFLVSFYNNEISEKSEIFDDQFSVERPDGSNFTLKIRSTKLEDSAMYFCASTGGSWETQYFGPGTRLLVL.

The rearrangement uses TRBV19 and TRBJ1-2, with D tentatively TRBD1 (5 bases). V was shortened by 5 bases and J by 2 bases, with 9 bases between the two germline ends. The CDR3 covers 13 residues. Per germline, CDR1 LNHDA and CDR2 SQIVND (reference sequence). The CDR3 sequence is CASSRDGNYGYTF. The CDR3 coding sequence is TGTGCCAGTAGTCGGGACGGGAACTATGGCTACACCTTC.

Only one count was recorded for this clonotype. This chain links TRBV5-1 with TRBJ1-1; D not certain. The V gene lost 5 bases and the J gene lost 3 bases, with 11 bases spanning the gap. The CDR3 length is 13 residues. Germline V gives CDR1 SGHRS, CDR2 YFSETQ. The CDR3 protein is CASRWSGDTEAFF. CDR3 bases: TGCGCCAGCAGATGGTCTGGGGACACTGAAGCTTTCTTT.

The V and J genes are TRBV3-1 and TRBJ2-6; D is unresolved. The CDR3 is 15 residues long. V was trimmed by 3 bases and J by 0 bases, leaving 6 bases between them. From germline, CDR1 is LGHDT and CDR2 YNNKEL (reference sequence). For the CDR3, the DNA is TGTGCCAGCAGCCACGATAGCTCTGGGGCCAACGTCCTGACTTTC. Residues: CASSHDSSGANVLTF.

This rearrangement joins TRBV5-1 to TRBJ1-2, with 9 positions matching TRBD1. CDR3 length equals 15 residues. The J segment lost 4 bases and the V segment lost 4 bases, leaving 8 bases of the junction unmatched. Germline values: CDR1 SGHRS, CDR2 YFSETQ. The CDR3 here is CASSGGTGPGYGYTF. Here the CDR3 DNA reads TGCGCCAGCAGCGGCGGGACAGGGCCGGGCTATGGCTACACCTTC.

This chain uses TRBV20-1 with TRBJ2-1, with D perhaps being TRBD1 or TRBD2 (5 bases each). Germline loops: CDR1 DFQATT, CDR2 SNEGSKA (reference sequence). CDR3 length equals 13 residues. V shed 8 bases and J shed 4 bases, with 15 bases lying between them. In nucleotides, the CDR3 is TGCAGTTCCGGGACGGCTTTTTACAATGAGCAGTTCTTC. It yields the protein CSSGTAFYNEQFF.

The chain uses TRBV2 and TRBJ1-1; D not certain. V was cut by 4 bases and J by 7 bases, with 13 bases left in between. This CDR3 has 13 amino acids. Germline V gene sequence: CDR1 SNHLY, CDR2 FYNNEI. The CDR3 sequence is CASSVASRGEAFF. Here the CDR3 DNA reads TGTGCCAGCAGTGTTGCTTCTCGGGGTGAAGCTTTCTTT.

This clonotype was seen just once. V and J are TRBV12-3 or TRBV12-4 and TRBJ2-5, with 9 bases aligning to TRBD1. This CDR3 spans 14 amino acids. V trimming: 5 bases; J trimming: 3 bases; junction bases outside the gene matches: 4. CDR3 DNA: TGTGCCAGCAGTAACCGGGACAGGGAAGAGACCCAGTACTTC. It is translated as CASSNRDREETQYF.

This clonotype was seen a single time. In nucleotides, the CDR3 is TGCAGTGCTTCTACACAGGGGTACGGGAGGTGGAATGAGCAGTTCTTC. Translated, it gives CSASTQGYGRWNEQFF. This chain uses TRBV20-1 with TRBJ2-1; TRBD1 or TRBD2 may be the D gene (7 bases each). The length of the CDR3 is 16 residues. V was clipped by 5 bases and J by 7 bases, with 24 bases between them. Germline loops: CDR1 DFQATT, CDR2 SNEGSKA (reference sequence).

V usage is TRBV30 and J usage is TRBJ2-5; no definite D call. V lost 2 bases to trimming and J lost 6 bases, with 13 bases between them. This CDR3 is built from 13 residues. The V gene's germline CDR1 is GTSNPN and CDR2 SVGIG (reference sequence). CDR3 in DNA: TGTGCCTGGAGTCCCCAAGACACACAGACCCAGTACTTC. Translation: CAWSPQDTQTQYF.

CDR3 sequence: CSVPGQYSGYTF. The CDR3 DNA sequence: TGCAGCGTTCCGGGGCAGTATAGTGGCTACACCTTC. This chain joins TRBV29-1 and TRBJ1-2, with a possible D match to TRBD1 (5 bases). The CDR3 is 12 residues long. Germline CDR1 reads SQVTM; CDR2 reads ANQGSEA. Trimming took 5 bases from V and 7 from J, leaving 14 bases between them.

The chain is built from TRBV2 and TRBJ2-4; D perhaps matches TRBD1 (5 bases). The CDR3 contains 14 residues. Between the trimmed V and J ends, which lost 11 bases and 0 bases, there was a span of 14 bases. CDR1 is SNHLY, CDR2 FYNNEI, per germline. CDR3 loop: CAYGAGVAKNIQYF. The CDR3 region has the DNA TGTGCCTATGGGGCAGGCGTAGCCAAAAACATTCAGTACTTC.

This clonotype was seen just once. V is TRBV20-1 and J is TRBJ2-5; D uncertain. This CDR3 is 13 amino acids long. The germline CDR1 and CDR2 sequences are DFQATT and SNEGSKA (reference sequence). V shed 4 bases and J shed 1 base, with 10 bases lying between them. CDR3 nucleotide sequence: TGCAGTGCTACCGGCGGTATCCAAGAGACCCAGTACTTC. Its translation: CSATGGIQETQYF.

The chain uses TRBV5-4 and TRBJ2-3; D is unclear. CDR1 is SGHNT and CDR2 is YYREEE in the germline V gene (reference sequence). The V and J ends lost 0 bases and 6 bases respectively, with 8 bases between them. The CDR3 has 13 residues. The CDR3 here is CASSLGRADTQYF. DNA of the CDR3: TGTGCCAGCAGCTTGGGACGCGCGGATACGCAGTATTTT.

The table lists this clonotype with a count of one. The chain is built from TRBV2 and TRBJ1-2; tentative D call: TRBD1 (5 bases). The germline V and J ends were trimmed by 1 base and 6 bases, with 6 bases remaining between them. Germline V gene lookup returns CDR1 SNHLY and CDR2 FYNNEI. CDR3 length: 12 residues. As DNA, the CDR3 is TGTGCCAGCAGTGAAGGGACAAATGGCTACACCTTC. Its protein is CASSEGTNGYTF.

The V gene is TRBV14, the J gene TRBJ2-7; D gene ambiguous. Germline V gene lookup returns CDR1 SGHDN and CDR2 FVKESK. With 1 base removed from V and 0 bases from J, the gap between germline ends came to 7 bases. The CDR3 consists of 14 residues. The CDR3 coding sequence is TGTGCCAGCAGCCAAGGCGGCGGCTCCTACGAGCAGTACTTC. Translating it yields CASSQGGGSYEQYF.

The V and J genes are TRBV5-4 and TRBJ2-1; either TRBD1 or TRBD2 may fit D (5 bases each). Germline loops: CDR1 SGHNT, CDR2 YYREEE (reference sequence). V was shortened by 2 bases and J by 10 bases, with 13 bases between the two germline ends. The CDR3 is made up of 13 amino acids. CDR3 coding DNA: TGTGCCAGCAGCTTTTCTGAGGGGAAAGAGCAGTTCTTC. Residues: CASSFSEGKEQFF.

The V gene is TRBV21-1, the J gene TRBJ1-2; the table's TRBD1 call for D was not verified on the DNA. TRBV21-1 has pseudogene status. The CDR3 is 18 amino acids. CDR3 nucleotide sequence: TGTGCCAGCAGTTTCCAACGGGACCCCGAGCGGAGAGACTATGGCTACACCTTC. Its translation is CASSFQRDPERRDYGYTF.

The chain combines TRBV6-2 or TRBV6-3 with TRBJ1-5, with TRBD1 identical over 10 bases. Germline V gene sequence: CDR1 MNHEY, CDR2 SVGEGT. After removal of 2 bases from V and 6 bases from J, the junction contained 16 bases not matched to a gene. There are 19 residues in the CDR3. CDR3 bases: TGTGCCAGCAGTTACCCTAAGAATCCGGGACAGGGGATCGCTCAGCCCCAGCATTTT. It specifies CASSYPKNPGQGIAQPQHF.

J is TRBJ1-4 and V is TRBV7-2; TRBD1 might be the D (5 bases). The germline gives CDR1 SGHTA, CDR2 FQGNSA. This CDR3 is built from 14 residues. V lost 5 bases to trimming and J lost 6 bases, with 13 bases between them. CDR3 region: CASSPGLGHEKLFF. CDR3 DNA sequence: TGTGCCAGCAGCCCGGGACTTGGACATGAAAAACTGTTTTTT.

The CDR3 DNA sequence: TGTGCCAGCAGTTTTTACCCGCCCGGGACAGGGGACGGGGAGCTGTTTTTT. This codes for CASSFYPPGTGDGELFF. V and J are TRBV6-5 and TRBJ2-2, with 10 bases that match TRBD1. The CDR3 has 17 amino acids. Germline CDR1 and CDR2: MNHEY and SVGAGI. Trimming removed 4 bases from V and 7 bases from J; junction bases left unmatched: 12.

The chain combines TRBV18 with TRBJ2-5; D may be TRBD1 (6 bases). Germline V gives CDR1 KGHSH, CDR2 LQKENI. The CDR3 totals 15 residues. V gave up 0 bases and J gave up 4 bases, with 12 bases separating them. The CDR3 protein is CASSPPSAGVETQYF. In DNA form, the CDR3 reads TGTGCCAGCTCACCACCGTCGGCAGGGGTAGAGACCCAGTACTTC.

The chain has TRBV6-5 and TRBJ1-1; tentative D call: TRBD1 (5 bases). Germline values: CDR1 MNHEY, CDR2 SVGAGI. The CDR3 is 16 amino acids. With 0 bases removed from V and 3 bases from J, the gap between germline ends came to 14 bases. This CDR3 is CASSYSSSGGDTEAFF. The CDR3 DNA reads TGTGCCAGCAGTTACTCTTCGAGCGGAGGGGACACTGAAGCTTTCTTT.